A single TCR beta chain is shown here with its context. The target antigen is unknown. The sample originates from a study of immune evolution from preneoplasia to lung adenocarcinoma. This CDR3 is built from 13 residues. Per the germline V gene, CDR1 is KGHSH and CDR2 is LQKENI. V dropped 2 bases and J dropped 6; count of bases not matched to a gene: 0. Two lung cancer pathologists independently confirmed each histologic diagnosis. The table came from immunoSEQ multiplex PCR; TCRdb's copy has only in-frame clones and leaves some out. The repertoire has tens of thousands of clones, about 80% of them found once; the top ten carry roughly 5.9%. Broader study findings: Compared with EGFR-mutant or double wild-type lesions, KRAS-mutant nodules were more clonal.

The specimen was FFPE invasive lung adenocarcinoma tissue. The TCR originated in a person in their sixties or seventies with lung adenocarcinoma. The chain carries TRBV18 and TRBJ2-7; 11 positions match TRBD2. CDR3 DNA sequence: TGTGCCAGCTCACCAACTAGCGGGAGCGAGCAGTACTTC. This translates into CASSPTSGSEQYF.